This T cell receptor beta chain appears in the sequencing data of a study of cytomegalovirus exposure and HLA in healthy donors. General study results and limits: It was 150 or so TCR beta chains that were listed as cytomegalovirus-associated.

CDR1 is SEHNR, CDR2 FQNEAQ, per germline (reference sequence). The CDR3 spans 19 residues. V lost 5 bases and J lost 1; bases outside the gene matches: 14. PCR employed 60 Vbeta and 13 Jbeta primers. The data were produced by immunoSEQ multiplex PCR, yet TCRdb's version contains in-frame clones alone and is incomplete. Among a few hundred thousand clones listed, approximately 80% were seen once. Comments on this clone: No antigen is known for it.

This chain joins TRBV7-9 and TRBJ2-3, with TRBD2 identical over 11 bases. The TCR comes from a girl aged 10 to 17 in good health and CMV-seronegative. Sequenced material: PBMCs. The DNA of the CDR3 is TGTGCCAGCAGCCGGGGACTAGCGGCCCTAAAGGGGGGCACAGATACGCAGTATTTT. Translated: CASSRGLAALKGGTDTQYF.